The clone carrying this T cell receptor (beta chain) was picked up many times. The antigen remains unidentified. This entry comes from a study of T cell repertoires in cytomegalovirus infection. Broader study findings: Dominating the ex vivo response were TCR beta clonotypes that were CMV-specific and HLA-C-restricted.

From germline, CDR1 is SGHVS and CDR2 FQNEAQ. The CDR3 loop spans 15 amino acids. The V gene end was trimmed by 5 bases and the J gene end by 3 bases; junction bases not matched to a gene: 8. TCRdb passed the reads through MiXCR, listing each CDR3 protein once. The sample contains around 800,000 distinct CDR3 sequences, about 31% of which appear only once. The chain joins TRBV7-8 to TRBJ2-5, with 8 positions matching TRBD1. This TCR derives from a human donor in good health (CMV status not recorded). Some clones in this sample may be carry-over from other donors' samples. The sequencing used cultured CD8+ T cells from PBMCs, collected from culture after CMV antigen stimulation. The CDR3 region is CASSRRDRLEETQYF. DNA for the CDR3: TGTGCCAGCAGCAGACGGGACAGGCTCGAAGAGACCCAGTACTTC. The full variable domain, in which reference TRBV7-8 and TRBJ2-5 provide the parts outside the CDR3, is GAGVSQSPRYKVAKRGQDVALRCDPISGHVSLFWYQQALGQGPEFLTYFQNEAQLDKSGLPSDRFFAERPEGSVSTLKIQRTQQEDSAVYLCASSRRDRLEETQYFGPGTRLLVL.